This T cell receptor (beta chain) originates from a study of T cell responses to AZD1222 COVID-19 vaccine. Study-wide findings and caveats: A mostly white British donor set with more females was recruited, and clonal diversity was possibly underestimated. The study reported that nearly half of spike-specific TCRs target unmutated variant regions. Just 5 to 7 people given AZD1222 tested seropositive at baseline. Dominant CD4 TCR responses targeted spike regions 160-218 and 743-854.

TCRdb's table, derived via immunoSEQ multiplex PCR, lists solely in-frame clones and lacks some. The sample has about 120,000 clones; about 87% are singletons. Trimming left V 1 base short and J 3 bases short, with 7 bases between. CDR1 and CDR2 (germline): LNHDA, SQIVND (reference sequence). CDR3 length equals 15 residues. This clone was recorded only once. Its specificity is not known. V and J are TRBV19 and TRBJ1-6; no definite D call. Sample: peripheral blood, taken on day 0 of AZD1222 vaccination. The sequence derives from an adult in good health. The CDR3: CASSIGVNYNSPLHF. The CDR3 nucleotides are TGTGCCAGTAGTATAGGGGTGAACTATAATTCACCCCTCCACTTT. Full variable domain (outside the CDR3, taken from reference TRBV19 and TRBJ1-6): DGGITQSPKYLFRKEGQNVTLSCEQNLNHDAMYWYRQDPGQGLRLIYYSQIVNDFQKGDIAEGYSVSREKKESFPLTVTSAQKNPTAFYLCASSIGVNYNSPLHFGNGTRLTVT.